A selection of T cell receptor beta chains follows, all from one sample in a study of blood T cell repertoires in COVID-19. Libraries were prepared by immunoSEQ multiplex PCR; TCRdb keeps only in-frame clonotypes and omits some of them. Seen here are some 75,000 clones, 75% to 90% observed once, and the top ten hold around 13%. Sequencing was carried out using peripheral blood. The receptors were gathered from a man aged 50 to 59 with COVID-19, enrolled during active disease. The CDR3 runs from the conserved cysteine through the conserved F or W. Each record gives: V gene, J gene, clone size, D gene, CDR3 protein, CDR3 DNA. A D gene is named only where the DNA matches it firmly. Size tells how often a clone was seen (once, few, many) or the class of an expanded clone, and some rows leave it out.

v_gene: TRBV7-2
j_gene: TRBJ2-3
abundance: .
d_gene: TRBD1
CDR3aa: CASSLTGDRTDTQYF
CDR3nt: TGTGCCAGCAGCTTAACAGGGGATAGGACAGATACGCAGTATTTT

v_gene: TRBV28
j_gene: TRBJ1-5
abundance: .
d_gene: TRBD1
CDR3aa: CASRLTGSGSNQPQHF
CDR3nt: TGTGCCAGCAGGTTGACAGGGAGCGGTAGCAATCAGCCCCAGCATTTT

v_gene: TRBV5-1
j_gene: TRBJ2-3
abundance: .
d_gene: TRBD2
CDR3aa: CASSSAQRGNTQDTQYF
CDR3nt: TGCGCCAGCAGCAGCGCGCAGCGGGGAAATACACAAGATACGCAGTATTTT

v_gene: TRBV7-9
j_gene: TRBJ2-2
abundance: once
d_gene: TRBD2
CDR3aa: CASSLVKWSGRGLTGELFF
CDR3nt: TGTGCCAGCAGCTTAGTTAAATGGAGCGGGAGGGGACTCACCGGGGAGCTGTTTTTT

v_gene: TRBV11-2
j_gene: TRBJ2-1
abundance: .
d_gene: TRBD2
CDR3aa: CASSLLAGDNEQFF
CDR3nt: TGTGCCAGCAGCTTGCTAGCGGGGGACAATGAGCAGTTCTTC

v_gene: TRBV2
j_gene: TRBJ2-1
abundance: .
d_gene: .
CDR3aa: CASNLLGVSYNEQFF
CDR3nt: TGTGCCAGCAATCTCCTAGGGGTTTCCTACAATGAGCAGTTCTTC

v_gene: TRBV5-1
j_gene: TRBJ2-3
abundance: .
d_gene: .
CDR3aa: CASSLGDTTTDTQYF
CDR3nt: TGCGCCAGCAGCTTGGGGGACACTACCACAGATACGCAGTATTTT

v_gene: TRBV7-3
j_gene: TRBJ2-7
abundance: .
d_gene: TRBD2
CDR3aa: CASSSLAGGTEQYF
CDR3nt: TGTGCCAGCAGTTCCCTAGCGGGAGGTACCGAGCAGTACTTC

v_gene: TRBV7-8
j_gene: TRBJ2-5
abundance: .
d_gene: .
CDR3aa: CASSLSGAPEQETQYF
CDR3nt: TGTGCCAGCAGCTTATCTGGGGCGCCGGAGCAGGAGACCCAGTACTTC

v_gene: TRBV20-1
j_gene: TRBJ2-5
abundance: once
d_gene: TRBD1
CDR3aa: CSASGQGGETQYF
CDR3nt: TGCAGTGCTAGTGGACAGGGCGGGGAGACCCAGTACTTC

v_gene: TRBV28
j_gene: TRBJ1-1
abundance: .
d_gene: TRBD1
CDR3aa: CASSPVKGARSEAFF
CDR3nt: TGTGCCAGCAGTCCCGTTAAGGGGGCGAGAAGTGAAGCTTTCTTT

v_gene: TRBV30
j_gene: TRBJ1-1
abundance: .
d_gene: TRBD1
CDR3aa: CAWSEKKGASAFF
CDR3nt: TGTGCCTGGAGCGAGAAAAAGGGGGCCTCGGCTTTCTTT

v_gene: TRBV7-2
j_gene: TRBJ1-2
abundance: once
d_gene: .
CDR3aa: CASSLSSGYTF
CDR3nt: TGTGCCAGCAGCTTATCTTCTGGCTACACCTTC

v_gene: TRBV4-3
j_gene: TRBJ1-1
abundance: .
d_gene: TRBD1
CDR3aa: CASSPEGGRVGTEAFF
CDR3nt: TGCGCCAGCAGCCCCGAAGGGGGCAGGGTAGGGACTGAAGCTTTCTTT

v_gene: TRBV6-6
j_gene: TRBJ2-3
abundance: .
d_gene: .
CDR3aa: CASTLNTDTQYF
CDR3nt: TGTGCCAGCACCCTAAACACAGATACGCAGTATTTT

v_gene: TRBV2
j_gene: TRBJ1-4
abundance: .
d_gene: TRBD1
CDR3aa: CASSENRGLGEKLFF
CDR3nt: TGTGCCAGCAGTGAAAACAGGGGTCTGGGTGAAAAACTGTTTTTT

v_gene: TRBV9
j_gene: TRBJ2-5
abundance: .
d_gene: .
CDR3aa: CASSPSPTREETQYF
CDR3nt: TGTGCCAGCAGCCCCAGTCCCACACGTGAAGAGACCCAGTACTTC

v_gene: TRBV28
j_gene: TRBJ1-1
abundance: .
d_gene: .
CDR3aa: CASSTPGHLNTEAFF
CDR3nt: TGTGCCAGCAGTACCCCGGGACACCTGAACACTGAAGCTTTCTTT

v_gene: TRBV28
j_gene: TRBJ1-2
abundance: .
d_gene: TRBD1
CDR3aa: CASRQTGTNYGYTF
CDR3nt: TGTGCCAGCAGGCAGACAGGGACTAACTATGGCTACACCTTC

v_gene: TRBV19
j_gene: TRBJ2-6
abundance: .
d_gene: TRBD1
CDR3aa: CASSAMTGAGANVLTF
CDR3nt: TGTGCCAGTAGTGCGATGACAGGGGCTGGGGCCAACGTCCTGACTTTC

v_gene: TRBV27
j_gene: TRBJ2-3
abundance: .
d_gene: TRBD1
CDR3aa: CASSTGQHPDTQYF
CDR3nt: TGTGCCAGCAGTACGGGACAGCACCCAGATACGCAGTATTTT

v_gene: TRBV5-8
j_gene: TRBJ1-5
abundance: few
d_gene: .
CDR3aa: CASSFRGQPQHF
CDR3nt: TGTGCCAGCAGCTTTCGCGGTCAGCCCCAGCATTTT

v_gene: TRBV4-2
j_gene: TRBJ2-1
abundance: .
d_gene: TRBD2
CDR3aa: CASSLRLAGAYNEQFF
CDR3nt: TGTGCCAGCAGCCTACGACTAGCGGGAGCATACAATGAGCAGTTCTTC

v_gene: TRBV24-1
j_gene: TRBJ1-4
abundance: .
d_gene: .
CDR3aa: CATSDSRVDEKLFF
CDR3nt: TGTGCCACCAGTGATAGCCGTGTAGATGAAAAACTGTTTTTT

v_gene: TRBV3-1/TRBV3-2
j_gene: TRBJ2-1
abundance: .
d_gene: TRBD1
CDR3aa: CASSQELQGIGYNEQFF
CDR3nt: TGTGCCAGCAGCCAAGAATTACAGGGGATTGGGTACAATGAGCAGTTCTTC

v_gene: TRBV7-8
j_gene: TRBJ2-3
abundance: .
d_gene: .
CDR3aa: CASSRGSVDTQYF
CDR3nt: TGTGCCAGCAGCCGAGGGAGTGTGGATACGCAGTATTTT

v_gene: TRBV27
j_gene: TRBJ2-5
abundance: .
d_gene: TRBD1
CDR3aa: CASSPRTGGETQYF
CDR3nt: TGTGCCAGCAGTCCGAGGACAGGGGGAGAGACCCAGTACTTC

v_gene: TRBV24-1
j_gene: TRBJ2-3
abundance: once
d_gene: .
CDR3aa: CATSVRADTQYF
CDR3nt: TGTGCCACCAGTGTGCGGGCAGATACGCAGTATTTT

v_gene: TRBV19
j_gene: TRBJ2-5
abundance: .
d_gene: TRBD2
CDR3aa: CASSRTSGRRETQYF
CDR3nt: TGTGCCAGTAGTAGGACTAGCGGGAGGAGGGAGACCCAGTACTTC

v_gene: TRBV6-1
j_gene: TRBJ1-2
abundance: .
d_gene: TRBD1
CDR3aa: CASSDDRGRYGYTF
CDR3nt: TGTGCCAGCAGTGACGACAGGGGGAGATATGGCTACACCTTC

v_gene: TRBV19
j_gene: TRBJ1-5
abundance: few
d_gene: .
CDR3aa: CASSIGQYQPQHF
CDR3nt: TGTGCCAGTAGTATAGGGCAGTATCAGCCCCAGCATTTT

v_gene: TRBV6-1
j_gene: TRBJ2-3
abundance: .
d_gene: TRBD2
CDR3aa: CASSDGVAGTDTQYF
CDR3nt: TGTGCCAGCAGTGATGGGGTAGCGGGAACAGATACGCAGTATTTT

v_gene: TRBV28
j_gene: TRBJ2-2
abundance: few
d_gene: .
CDR3aa: CASSPPLGLGNTGELFF
CDR3nt: TGTGCCAGCAGTCCGCCCCTCGGACTGGGGAACACCGGGGAGCTGTTTTTT

v_gene: TRBV10-3
j_gene: TRBJ2-2
abundance: .
d_gene: .
CDR3aa: CAISFQGSTGELFF
CDR3nt: TGTGCCATCAGTTTTCAGGGTTCCACCGGGGAGCTGTTTTTT

v_gene: TRBV28
j_gene: TRBJ1-1
abundance: few
d_gene: .
CDR3aa: CASRATGLRNTEAFF
CDR3nt: TGTGCCAGCAGGGCCACAGGGTTGAGAAACACTGAAGCTTTCTTT

v_gene: TRBV6-2/TRBV6-3
j_gene: TRBJ2-7
abundance: .
d_gene: TRBD2
CDR3aa: CASSTLLRLAGDHEQYF
CDR3nt: TGTGCCAGCAGCACTCTCCTTAGACTAGCGGGAGACCACGAGCAGTACTTC

v_gene: TRBV6-6
j_gene: TRBJ1-1
abundance: .
d_gene: TRBD1
CDR3aa: CASSYFHRGTEAFF
CDR3nt: TGTGCCAGCAGTTACTTCCACAGGGGGACTGAAGCTTTCTTT

v_gene: TRBV5-1
j_gene: TRBJ1-1
abundance: .
d_gene: TRBD1
CDR3aa: CASSWTGGRTEAFF
CDR3nt: TGCGCCAGCAGCTGGACAGGGGGTAGAACTGAAGCTTTCTTT

v_gene: TRBV6-2/TRBV6-3
j_gene: TRBJ1-1
abundance: .
d_gene: .
CDR3aa: CASSPQGENTEAFF
CDR3nt: TGTGCCAGCAGTCCCCAGGGTGAGAACACTGAAGCTTTCTTT

v_gene: TRBV11-2
j_gene: TRBJ2-4
abundance: once
d_gene: TRBD2
CDR3aa: CASSLRGRGVQYF
CDR3nt: TGTGCCAGCAGCTTACGGGGGAGGGGCGTTCAGTACTTC

v_gene: TRBV3-1/TRBV3-2
j_gene: TRBJ1-2
abundance: .
d_gene: TRBD1
CDR3aa: CASSRRTGGYTF
CDR3nt: TGTGCCAGCAGCCGCCGGACAGGTGGCTACACCTTC

v_gene: TRBV7-9
j_gene: TRBJ1-6
abundance: .
d_gene: TRBD1
CDR3aa: CASSGAETGVSPLHF
CDR3nt: TGTGCCAGCAGCGGGGCCGAAACAGGGGTTTCACCCCTCCACTTT

v_gene: TRBV19
j_gene: TRBJ1-5
abundance: .
d_gene: TRBD1
CDR3aa: CASSMGTGIGSNQPQHF
CDR3nt: TGTGCCAGTAGTATGGGGACAGGAATAGGGAGCAATCAGCCCCAGCATTTT

v_gene: TRBV2
j_gene: TRBJ1-1
abundance: .
d_gene: .
CDR3aa: CASSSRSTGNTEAFF
CDR3nt: TGTGCCAGCAGTAGTAGATCGACAGGGAACACTGAAGCTTTCTTT

v_gene: TRBV5-4
j_gene: TRBJ2-2
abundance: once
d_gene: TRBD1
CDR3aa: CASRTGTGISGELFF
CDR3nt: TGTGCCAGCAGAACCGGGACAGGGATTTCCGGGGAGCTGTTTTTT

v_gene: TRBV5-1
j_gene: TRBJ1-3
abundance: .
d_gene: TRBD1
CDR3aa: CASSYQTGGVYTIYF
CDR3nt: TGCGCCAGCAGCTACCAGACAGGGGGTGTATACACCATATATTTT

v_gene: TRBV5-1
j_gene: TRBJ2-5
abundance: .
d_gene: TRBD2
CDR3aa: CATRLAVEETQYF
CDR3nt: TGCGCCACCCGACTAGCGGTGGAAGAGACCCAGTACTTC

v_gene: TRBV9
j_gene: TRBJ2-7
abundance: .
d_gene: TRBD2
CDR3aa: CASSVEASGRSYEQYF
CDR3nt: TGTGCCAGCAGCGTAGAAGCTAGCGGGCGGTCCTACGAGCAGTACTTC

v_gene: TRBV9
j_gene: TRBJ1-2
abundance: .
d_gene: .
CDR3aa: CASSSNYGYTF
CDR3nt: TGTGCCAGCAGCTCGAACTATGGCTACACCTTC

v_gene: TRBV4-1
j_gene: TRBJ2-3
abundance: .
d_gene: TRBD1
CDR3aa: CASSLRGTDTQYF
CDR3nt: TGCGCCAGCAGCCTCAGGGGGACAGATACGCAGTATTTT

v_gene: TRBV18
j_gene: TRBJ2-1
abundance: .
d_gene: TRBD1
CDR3aa: CASSPPFDRGEQFF
CDR3nt: TGTGCCAGCTCACCACCATTTGACAGGGGAGAGCAGTTCTTC

v_gene: TRBV30
j_gene: TRBJ1-6
abundance: .
d_gene: .
CDR3aa: CAWTTGSWDNSPLHF
CDR3nt: TGTGCCTGGACCACAGGGAGCTGGGATAATTCACCCCTCCACTTT

v_gene: TRBV29-1
j_gene: TRBJ1-4
abundance: .
d_gene: .
CDR3aa: CSVETASEKLFF
CDR3nt: TGCAGCGTTGAAACAGCAAGCGAAAAACTGTTTTTT

v_gene: TRBV5-1
j_gene: TRBJ1-1
abundance: .
d_gene: TRBD1
CDR3aa: CASSLARGYTEAFF
CDR3nt: TGCGCCAGCAGCTTGGCCAGGGGGTACACTGAAGCTTTCTTT

v_gene: TRBV6-5
j_gene: TRBJ1-1
abundance: .
d_gene: .
CDR3aa: CASSPGVRNTEAFF
CDR3nt: TGTGCCAGCAGTCCGGGGGTTAGGAACACTGAAGCTTTCTTT